This T cell receptor beta chain is drawn from a study of blood T cells in healthy people across ages. This clonotype was detected many times. Combining a sample-barcoded 5' primer with a J-beta primer mix, a second PCR ran for 7 to 11 cycles. TCRdb redid the calling of the 5' RACE reads with MiXCR, one entry per CDR3 protein. Of about 650,000 distinct CDR3 sequences detected, roughly 30% appear once; the ten largest clones hold approximately 15%. The sample was blood. This clonotype was obtained from a woman older than 75 in good health.

The CDR3 loop reads CASSARDGGSAYNSPLHF. CDR3 sequence (DNA): TGTGCCAGCAGTGCCCGGGACGGCGGCTCCGCCTATAATTCACCCCTCCACTTT. The gene calls are TRBV6-1 and TRBJ1-6; possible D gene TRBD1, 5 bases. Deletions cut 4 bases from V and 2 bases from J, with 18 bases between. The germline gives CDR1 MNHNS, CDR2 SASEGT. The CDR3 consists of 18 residues.